This T cell receptor (beta chain) was recorded in a study of blood T cell repertoires in COVID-19. Study information: The United States, Italy and Spain provided the acute and convalescent COVID-19 samples. T cells, B-cell-depleted T cells, or PBMCs provided the cDNA or gDNA that served as material.

CDR1 is MGHRA, CDR2 YSYEKL, per germline. CDR3 length equals 15 residues. The germline V and J ends were trimmed by 1 base and 4 bases, with 12 bases remaining between them. TCRdb's copy holds only in-frame clones and misses some; the assay was immunoSEQ multiplex PCR. This sample carries about 440,000 clones, around 89% of them seen once, and the ten largest clones take 4.3%. Sequenced: peripheral blood. The chain recombines TRBV4-1 with TRBJ2-3; D gene uncertain. This receptor was obtained from a woman between 25 and 40 years old with acute or convalescent COVID-19. The CDR3 loop reads CASSQVGSRADTQYF. DNA for the CDR3: TGCGCCAGCAGCCAAGTAGGTTCTAGAGCAGATACGCAGTATTTT.